The 32 T cell receptor beta chains reported below all come from one sample, sequenced in a study of T-cell reconstitution after alpha-beta-depleted transplantation in children. TCRbeta library preparation incorporated unique molecular identifiers. MiXCR, run by TCRdb on the PCR reads, gives a single entry per CDR3 protein. The profile shows 780,000 or so distinct CDR3 sequences, around 17% of them singletons. Specimen: PBMCs, mostly from graft donor cells, collected 360 days after TCRalphabeta/CD19-depleted stem cell transplant. All receptors come from a male patient younger than 18 who had a stem cell transplant for acute lymphoblastic leukemia, so the T cells may come from the graft donor.

CDR3 in DNA: TGCGCCAGCAGGGTTGTCTTTCTCAGTCGAGACACTGAAGCTTTCTTT. As protein: CASRVVFLSRDTEAFF. The chain couples TRBV5-1 to TRBJ1-1; D remains ambiguous. Germline V gene data show CDR1 as SGHRS and CDR2 as YFSETQ. The CDR3 has 16 residues. V lost 5 bases to trimming and J lost 3 bases, with 20 bases between them.

The chain employs TRBV15 and TRBJ2-3, with 12 nucleotides matching TRBD2. Germline V gene data show CDR1 as LNHNV and CDR2 as YYDKDF (reference sequence). V lost 3 bases, J lost 3 bases, and 7 bases stayed unmatched. This CDR3 spans 17 amino acids. CDR3 DNA: TGTGCCACCAGCAGCCAGACTAGCGGGAGACGTACAGATACGCAGTATTTT. This codes for CATSSQTSGRRTDTQYF.

This clonotype was seen only a few times. The V call is TRBV12-3 or TRBV12-4, the J call TRBJ1-2; no firm D call. Trimming pared 4 bases from V and 0 bases from J, leaving 9 bases between. The CDR3 totals 14 residues. This CDR3 reads CASSSAEANYGYTF. CDR3 DNA: TGTGCCAGCAGTTCGGCAGAAGCTAACTATGGCTACACCTTC.

This clonotype was detected a few times. The V and J genes are TRBV5-1 and TRBJ2-7; D gene ambiguous. The germline V and J ends were trimmed by 1 base and 7 bases, with 9 bases remaining between them. The CDR3 has 12 residues. Germline lookup yields CDR1 SGHRS and CDR2 YFSETQ. CDR3 nucleotide sequence: TGCGCCAGCAGCTTGACGACCCTGGAGCAGTACTTC. It specifies CASSLTTLEQYF.

This rearrangement joins TRBV6-5 to TRBJ1-2; 7 nucleotides match TRBD1. Germline V CDR1 and CDR2: MNHEY, SVGAGI. CDR3 length: 15 residues. V lost 0 bases, J lost 8 bases, and 9 bases stayed unmatched. CDR3 nucleotide sequence: TGTGCCAGCAGTTACTCCTACAGGGGAACGGGCGGCTACACCTTC. Protein product: CASSYSYRGTGGYTF.

This rearrangement joins TRBV12-3 or TRBV12-4 to TRBJ1-5; D is possibly TRBD1 (5 bases). This CDR3 region has 18 residues. The V end lost 3 bases, the J end lost 2 bases, and 20 bases lay between the germline ends. CDR3: CASSFRGNGQGRNQPQHF. In DNA, the CDR3 is TGTGCCAGCAGTTTCCGCGGCAATGGGCAGGGTCGCAATCAGCCCCAGCATTTT.

This clonotype was counted a few times. The rearrangement joins TRBV6-5 to TRBJ2-3; 7 nucleotides align to TRBD2. Germline CDR1 and CDR2: MNHEY and SVGAGI. V dropped 0 bases and J dropped 6; count of bases not matched to a gene: 6. The CDR3 has 15 amino acids. CDR3 in amino acids: CASSYSLAGVDTQYF. Here the CDR3 DNA reads TGTGCCAGCAGTTACTCGTTGGCGGGGGTGGATACGCAGTATTTT.

This sequence joins TRBV12-3 or TRBV12-4 and TRBJ2-1; D gene ambiguous. Trimming took 5 bases from V and 6 from J, leaving 17 bases between them. The CDR3 is 15 residues long. The CDR3: CASSPSPGESNEQFF. The CDR3, as DNA: TGTGCCAGCAGTCCCAGCCCAGGTGAAAGCAATGAGCAGTTCTTC.

J is TRBJ1-5 and V is TRBV27; D gene uncertain. Germline assignment: CDR1 MNHEY and CDR2 SMNVEV (reference sequence). The V end was cut by 5 bases, the J end by 4 bases, with 15 bases between. The CDR3 loop spans 15 amino acids. The CDR3 sequence is CASSVVGQLNQPQHF. CDR3 nucleotide sequence: TGTGCCAGCAGTGTAGTTGGGCAGTTAAATCAGCCCCAGCATTTT.

Of note for this clonotype: One junction end disagrees with the germline gene, perhaps due to a read error. The J gene is TRBJ2-5, the V gene TRBV5-1; TRBD2 agrees at 12 bases. This CDR3 spans 16 amino acids. Germline V CDR1 and CDR2: SGHRS, YFSETQ. DNA for the CDR3: TGCGCCAGCAGCTTGGGCGGACTAGCGGGACAAGAGACCCAGTGCTTC. It translates to CASSLGGLAGQETQCF.

DNA for the CDR3: TGTGCCAGCAGCTTGTTAGGACTAGCGCTTTTAGATACGCAGTATTTT. The encoded protein is CASSLLGLALLDTQYF. The V gene is TRBV7-9, the J gene TRBJ2-3, with 9 bases fitting TRBD2. V lost 3 bases and J lost 5; bases outside the gene matches: 9. Germline V gene lookup returns CDR1 SEHNR and CDR2 FQNEAQ (reference sequence). The CDR3 is made up of 16 amino acids.

This clonotype was found a few times. The V and J genes are TRBV5-1 and TRBJ2-3; TRBD2 agrees at 11 bases. The CDR3 runs 16 residues. CDR1 SGHRS and CDR2 YFSETQ come from the germline V gene. Trimming took 5 bases from V and 2 from J; bases not matched to a gene: 7. The CDR3 nucleotides read TGCGCCAGCAGGCTTCCGGGACTAGCGGACACAGATACGCAGTATTTT. Translated, it gives CASRLPGLADTDTQYF. Using reference TRBV5-1 and TRBJ2-3 for the parts outside the CDR3, the full variable domain is KAGVTQTPRYLIKTRGQQVTLSCSPISGHRSVSWYQQTPGQGLQFLFEYFSETQRNKGNFPGRFSGRQFSNSRSEMNVSTLELGDSALYLCASRLPGLADTDTQYFGPGTRLTVL.

The table lists this clonotype with a few counts. The gene calls are TRBV25-1 and TRBJ2-4, with TRBD2 matching 7 bases. The CDR3 has 12 amino acids. Germline assignment: CDR1 MGHDK and CDR2 SYGVNS. Trimming took 8 bases from V and 8 from J; bases not matched to a gene: 6. CDR3: CASSRTSDIQYF. CDR3 sequence (DNA): TGTGCCAGCTCAAGGACTAGTGACATTCAGTACTTC.

The chain combines TRBV20-1 with TRBJ1-1, with D unresolved. The germline V gene has CDR1 DFQATT and CDR2 SNEGSKA (reference sequence). The germline V and J ends were trimmed by 8 bases and 11 bases, with 12 bases remaining between them. The CDR3 totals 9 residues. CDR3 nucleotide sequence: TGCAGTCCGGCAGGACCGGCTTTCTTT. The encoded protein is CSPAGPAFF.

This chain connects TRBV5-1 to TRBJ2-7, with TRBD2 identical over 7 bases. CDR1 SGHRS and CDR2 YFSETQ come from the germline V gene. After removal of 2 bases from V and 6 bases from J, the junction contained 11 bases not matched to a gene. CDR3 size: 15 residues. The CDR3 region has the DNA TGCGCCAGCAGCTTCAGACTAGCAGCCGATGCCGAGCAGTACTTC. Amino acid sequence: CASSFRLAADAEQYF.

This clonotype was detected ten times or more. The chain couples TRBV12-3 or TRBV12-4 to TRBJ2-3; D gene ambiguous. The CDR3 totals 14 residues. V lost 1 base and J 2 bases, leaving 7 bases between the germline ends. CDR3 bases: TGTGCCAGCAGTTTAGGGCATTACACAGATACGCAGTATTTT. As protein: CASSLGHYTDTQYF.

V usage is TRBV7-3 and J usage is TRBJ2-1; 8 bases line up with TRBD2. The length of the CDR3 is 16 residues. V shed 2 bases and J 7 bases; nucleotides not matched to a gene: 10. Germline V CDR1 and CDR2: SGHTA, FQGTGA. CDR3 in DNA: TGTGCCAGCAGCTTACAGCGAGCGGGAGTGGCGAATGAGCAGTTCTTC. Translation gives CASSLQRAGVANEQFF.

V usage is TRBV6-6 and J usage is TRBJ2-5; 9 bases agree with TRBD2. J gave up 5 bases and V 5 bases, and 6 bases lay outside the gene matches. The CDR3 has 14 residues. Germline V CDR1 and CDR2: MNHNY, SVGAGI (reference sequence). CDR3 DNA sequence: TGTGCCAGCAGTCTTAGCGGGAGAATGGAGACCCAGTACTTC. Translated, it gives CASSLSGRMETQYF.

In this sample, this clonotype turned up many times. The V call is TRBV20-1, the J call TRBJ2-2, with 7 bases matching TRBD1. CDR3 length: 16 amino acids. V lost 0 bases to trimming and J lost 0 bases; unmatched junction nucleotides: 4. The germline V gene has CDR1 DFQATT and CDR2 SNEGSKA (reference sequence). The CDR3 DNA is TGCAGTGCTAGAGATTGGGGACAGCCGAACACCGGGGAGCTGTTTTTT. This translates into CSARDWGQPNTGELFF.

This clonotype was observed a few times. The chain is built from TRBV7-8 and TRBJ2-7; 13 nucleotides align to TRBD2. The junction had 7 bases not matched to a gene; V was cut back by 7 bases and J by 4 bases. Germline V CDR1 and CDR2: SGHVS, FQNEAQ. The CDR3 loop spans 15 amino acids. The CDR3 spells CASTARTSGSYEQYF. DNA of the CDR3: TGTGCCAGCACGGCCCGGACTAGCGGGAGTTACGAGCAGTACTTC.

This clonotype came up a few times. The chain combines TRBV20-1 with TRBJ1-4; no clear D. The CDR3 covers 14 residues. The germline V and J ends were trimmed by 1 base and 7 bases, with 13 bases remaining between them. CDR1 DFQATT and CDR2 SNEGSKA come from the germline V gene (reference sequence). The CDR3 is CSARGAPLSEKLFF. The CDR3 DNA reads as TGCAGTGCTAGAGGGGCCCCACTCAGTGAAAAACTGTTTTTT.

The chain recombines TRBV11-3 with TRBJ2-1; D gene unclear. Trimming removed 9 bases from V and 3 bases from J, with 12 bases in between. The CDR3 runs 13 residues. The germline V gene encodes CDR1 SGHNT and CDR2 YENEEA. CDR3 coding DNA: TGTGCCAGTCGCGGCGCTAACTACAATGAGCAGTTCTTC. Its translation is CASRGANYNEQFF.

This clonotype turned up a few times. The DNA for the CDR3 is TGTGCCAGCAGTTTCCTCGCATCAGGGGGGAATCAGCCCCAGCATTTT. Its protein is CASSFLASGGNQPQHF. This chain connects TRBV27 to TRBJ1-5; 7 bases fit TRBD1. The trim removed 3 bases at V and 4 bases at J, leaving 9 bases unmatched. The V gene's germline CDR1 is MNHEY and CDR2 SMNVEV (reference sequence). The CDR3 consists of 16 residues.

The chain combines TRBV2 with TRBJ2-7, with 7 positions matching TRBD1. The CDR3 covers 14 residues. CDR1 SNHLY and CDR2 FYNNEI come from the germline V gene. Trimming at V came to 6 bases and at J to 2 bases, leaving 7 bases not matched to a gene. The CDR3 DNA sequence: TGTGCCAGCAGCAAGGGGGACAGTACCTACGAGCAGTACTTC. Protein sequence: CASSKGDSTYEQYF.

The V gene is TRBV3-1, the J gene TRBJ1-4; 7 bases align to TRBD1. The J segment lost 4 bases and the V segment lost 1 base, leaving 15 bases of the junction unmatched. The CDR3 contains 19 residues. Per the germline V gene, CDR1 is LGHDT and CDR2 is YNNKEL (reference sequence). The CDR3 spells CASSQAGGTTPANNEKLFF. The CDR3 nucleotides are TGTGCCAGCAGCCAAGCAGGGGGGACGACTCCGGCCAATAATGAAAAACTGTTTTTT. Full variable domain (rest looked up from reference TRBV3-1 and TRBJ1-4): DTAVSQTPKYLVTQMGNDKSIKCEQNLGHDTMYWYKQDSKKFLKIMFSYNNKELIINETVPNRFSPKSPDKAHLNLHINSLELGDSAVYFCASSQAGGTTPANNEKLFFGSGTQLSVL.

The rearrangement joins TRBV21-1 to TRBJ2-7; the table names TRBD2, a call not compared with the DNA. TRBV21-1 is labeled a pseudogene. This CDR3 region has 14 residues. CDR3 DNA sequence: TGTGCCAGAGAGGGAGCACTTCTCCTCTACGAGCAGTACTTC. Translated: CAREGALLLYEQYF.

The chain recombines TRBV15 with TRBJ2-7; D not resolved. The germline V gene encodes CDR1 LNHNV and CDR2 YYDKDF (reference sequence). Trimming took off 5 bases at V and 3 bases at J, with 14 bases between the two ends. The CDR3 is 14 amino acids. Here the CDR3 reads CATSEIGFDYEQYF. The CDR3 DNA follows: TGTGCCACCAGCGAGATAGGGTTTGACTACGAGCAGTACTTC.

The chain employs TRBV29-1 and TRBJ2-7; D not certain. Trimming took 3 bases from V and 0 from J, leaving 6 bases between them. Germline V gene sequence: CDR1 SQVTM, CDR2 ANQGSEA. The CDR3 length is 12 residues. The CDR3 protein is CSVERSSYEQYF. The CDR3 nucleotides are TGCAGCGTTGAGCGGAGCTCCTACGAGCAGTACTTC.

CDR3 amino acids: CASSHLARGGGRSSTDTQYF. Here the CDR3 DNA reads TGCGCCAGCAGCCATCTTGCCAGGGGGGGAGGAAGATCTAGCACAGATACGCAGTATTTT. The chain has TRBV4-1 and TRBJ2-3; D may correspond to TRBD1 or TRBD2 (7 bases each). V was cut by 3 bases and J by 0 bases, with 25 bases left in between. The CDR3 loop spans 20 amino acids. CDR1 and CDR2 (germline): MGHRA, YSYEKL.

This clonotype was detected many times. The rearrangement uses TRBV5-1 and TRBJ1-2; 7 bases line up with TRBD1. V lost 2 bases to trimming and J lost 4 bases; unmatched junction nucleotides: 2. The CDR3 consists of 13 residues. Germline CDR1 is SGHRS and CDR2 is YFSETQ. This CDR3 reads CASSFYRGYGYTF. CDR3 DNA: TGCGCCAGCAGCTTTTACAGGGGCTATGGCTACACCTTC.

There are a few counts of this clonotype. The chain is built from TRBV5-1 and TRBJ2-7; 7 bases match TRBD2. Trimming took 1 base from V and 7 from J; bases not matched to a gene: 14. There are 16 residues in the CDR3. The V gene's germline CDR1 is SGHRS and CDR2 YFSETQ. The chain's CDR3 is CASSLFMGGSGREQYF. The CDR3, as DNA: TGCGCCAGCAGCTTGTTTATGGGCGGGAGTGGTCGAGAGCAGTACTTC.

The rearrangement links TRBV3-1 to TRBJ2-5, with 9 nucleotides matching TRBD2. The CDR3 has 16 residues. CDR1 is LGHDT and CDR2 is YNNKEL in the germline V gene (reference sequence). The V segment lost 0 bases and the J segment 7 bases; nucleotides outside the gene matches: 9. The chain's CDR3 is CASSQELAGLLVTQYF. The CDR3 region has the DNA TGTGCCAGCAGCCAAGAACTAGCGGGTCTCTTGGTGACCCAGTACTTC.